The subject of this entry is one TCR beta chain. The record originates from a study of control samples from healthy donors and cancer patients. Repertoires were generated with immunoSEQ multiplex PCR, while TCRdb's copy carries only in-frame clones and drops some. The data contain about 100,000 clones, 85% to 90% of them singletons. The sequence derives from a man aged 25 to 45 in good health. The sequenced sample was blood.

The CDR3 region is CASSRQGNDETQYF. The CDR3 nucleotides read TGTGCCAGCTCACGACAGGGAAACGACGAGACCCAGTACTTC. The gene calls are TRBV18 and TRBJ2-5; TRBD1 matches 7 bases. Germline values: CDR1 KGHSH, CDR2 LQKENI. The CDR3 is made up of 14 amino acids. After removal of 4 bases from V and 5 bases from J, the junction contained 7 bases not matched to a gene. Looking up the rest from reference TRBV18 and TRBJ2-5 gives the full variable domain: NAGVMQNPRHLVRRRGQEARLRCSPMKGHSHVYWYRQLPEEGLKFMVYLQKENIIDESGMPKERFSAEFPKEGPSILRIQQVVRGDSAAYFCASSRQGNDETQYFGPGTRLLVL.